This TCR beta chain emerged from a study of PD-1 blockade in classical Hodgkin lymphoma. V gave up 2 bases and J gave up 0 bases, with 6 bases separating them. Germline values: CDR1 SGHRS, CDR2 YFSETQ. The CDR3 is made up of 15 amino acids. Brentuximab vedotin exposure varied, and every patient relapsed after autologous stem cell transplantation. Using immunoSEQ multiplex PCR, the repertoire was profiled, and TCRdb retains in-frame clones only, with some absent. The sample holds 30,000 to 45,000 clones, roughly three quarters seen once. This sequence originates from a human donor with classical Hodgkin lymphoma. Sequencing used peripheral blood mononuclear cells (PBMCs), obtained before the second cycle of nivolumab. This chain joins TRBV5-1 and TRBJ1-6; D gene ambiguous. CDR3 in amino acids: CASSFGSSYNSPLHF. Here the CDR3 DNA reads TGCGCCAGCAGCTTTGGGAGCTCCTATAATTCACCCCTCCACTTT.